Below, 7 T cell receptor beta chains from the same sample are listed, as sequenced in a study of graft-versus-host responses after intestinal transplantation. These receptors are not linked to any known antigen. Profiled with immunoSEQ multiplex PCR; TCRdb holds only in-frame clones, not every one. This table holds 65,000 to 90,000 clones, less than 95% found once. Sample: unstimulated CD8+ T cells sorted from spleen or lymph node cells, taken before transplant. The receptors stem from a human donor who was the organ donor for an intestinal transplant.

The J gene is TRBJ1-4, the V gene TRBV4-3; maybe TRBD1 (6 bases). The V end lost 0 bases, the J end lost 2 bases, and 7 bases lay between the germline ends. Germline assignment: CDR1 LGHNA and CDR2 YSLEER. This CDR3 spans 15 amino acids. CDR3 in DNA: TGCGCCAGCAGCCAAGATAGGGGGACTAATGAAAAACTGTTTTTT. Its translation: CASSQDRGTNEKLFF.

This rearrangement joins TRBV5-1 to TRBJ1-2; 11 nucleotides line up with TRBD1. Trimming took 3 bases from V and 3 from J; bases not matched to a gene: 13. CDR3 length: 18 amino acids. Germline-derived CDR1 and CDR2 are SGHRS and YFSETQ. In nucleotides, the CDR3 is TGCGCCAGCAGCTCCCAGGACAGGGGGCGGCGTAACCACTATGGCTACACCTTC. Its protein is CASSSQDRGRRNHYGYTF.

This clone has just a few counts. V usage is TRBV7-9 and J usage is TRBJ2-3; D is undetermined. V was shortened by 1 base and J by 7 bases, with 6 bases between the two germline ends. The CDR3 has 12 residues. The germline CDR1 and CDR2 sequences are SEHNR and FQNEAQ (reference sequence). For the CDR3, the DNA is TGTGCCAGCAGCTTAGTGCGAAATACGCAGTATTTT. Translating it yields CASSLVRNTQYF.

The chain is built from TRBV7-2 and TRBJ2-2; the D is unclear. With 3 bases removed from V and 3 bases from J, the gap between germline ends came to 8 bases. There are 14 residues in the CDR3. Germline CDR1 and CDR2: SGHTA and FQGNSA. DNA for the CDR3: TGTGCCAGCAGCTTTGGGCATCACACCGGGGAGCTGTTTTTT. This translates into CASSFGHHTGELFF.

The chain couples TRBV4-1 to TRBJ2-2; D remains unclear. Germline V gives CDR1 MGHRA, CDR2 YSYEKL. Trimming shortened V by 3 bases and J by 3 bases, and 8 bases separated the two germline ends. The length of the CDR3 is 14 residues. CDR3 DNA: TGCGCCAGCAGCCAGGTCAGATACACCGGGGAGCTGTTTTTT. This gives the protein CASSQVRYTGELFF.

V and J are TRBV19 and TRBJ2-7; 9 bases map to TRBD1. The V gene end was trimmed by 5 bases and the J gene end by 4 bases; junction bases not matched to a gene: 3. The length of the CDR3 is 13 residues. CDR1 LNHDA and CDR2 SQIVND come from the germline V gene (reference sequence). The CDR3 is CASSSGTGYEQYF. The CDR3 DNA is TGTGCCAGTAGTTCCGGGACAGGGTACGAGCAGTACTTC.

The rearrangement joins TRBV4-2 to TRBJ2-2, with 9 bases lining up with TRBD2. After removal of 2 bases from V and 5 bases from J, the junction contained 9 bases not matched to a gene. This CDR3 spans 17 amino acids. Per the germline V gene, CDR1 is LGHNA and CDR2 is YNFKEQ. The DNA for the CDR3 is TGTGCCAGCAGCCAATCCCGTGGGCTAGCGGGGACCGGGGAGCTGTTTTTT. Translation: CASSQSRGLAGTGELFF.